Below, 26 T cell receptor beta chains from the same sample are listed, as sequenced in a study of blood T cell repertoires in COVID-19. This table comes from immunoSEQ multiplex PCR, and its TCRdb copy is limited to in-frame clones, with some not included. The repertoire holds some 510,000 clones, 88% seen once, with around 1.9% in the top ten. Input material: PBMCs or T cells enriched from blood (not recorded which). The source is a woman between 40 and 55 years old who had recovered from COVID-19.

The rearrangement uses TRBV12-3 or TRBV12-4 and TRBJ1-2; tentative D call: TRBD1 (6 bases). Trimming took 10 bases from V and 4 from J, leaving 16 bases between them. The CDR3 runs 13 residues. CDR3 in amino acids: CATLNETGYGYTF. The CDR3 DNA is TGTGCCACATTGAACGAGACAGGCTATGGCTACACCTTC.

The chain carries TRBV4-3 and TRBJ2-1; 7 bases line up with TRBD2. The V gene end was trimmed by 4 bases and the J gene end by 0 bases; junction bases not matched to a gene: 3. The CDR3 is 15 residues long. Germline V gives CDR1 LGHNA, CDR2 YSLEER. The CDR3 sequence: CASSRGSSSYNEQFF. The CDR3, as DNA: TGCGCCAGCAGCCGCGGGAGTTCCTCCTACAATGAGCAGTTCTTC.

This clone was counted a few times. This chain links TRBV12-3 or TRBV12-4 with TRBJ2-1; no clear D. V dropped 10 bases and J dropped 0 bases, with 10 bases sitting between them. The CDR3 covers 13 residues. The CDR3: CATLESSYNEQFF. The CDR3 DNA reads as TGTGCCACCCTTGAGAGCTCCTACAATGAGCAGTTCTTC.

The V gene is TRBV3-1 (or the pseudogene TRBV3-2), the J gene TRBJ2-2, with D unresolved. This CDR3 is 16 amino acids long. The germline V gene encodes CDR1 LGHDT and CDR2 YNNKEL (reference sequence). V shed 4 bases and J shed 8 bases, with 20 bases lying between them. CDR3 region: CASSPINADLNGELFF. CDR3 sequence (DNA): TGTGCCAGCAGCCCTATAAACGCTGACTTGAATGGGGAGCTGTTTTTT.

The rearrangement uses TRBV9 and TRBJ2-7; D unresolved. The CDR3 has 15 residues. V gave up 5 bases and J gave up 0 bases, with 15 bases separating them. The germline V gene has CDR1 SGDLS and CDR2 YYNGEE. The CDR3 nucleotides read TGTGCCAGCAGTTACGACTTCTCCACCTCCTACGAGCAGTACTTC. This sequence encodes CASSYDFSTSYEQYF.

The rearrangement uses TRBV3-1 (or the pseudogene TRBV3-2) and TRBJ2-2; 7 nucleotides align to TRBD2. J lost 5 bases, V lost 4 bases, and 1 base had no gene match. CDR3 length equals 13 residues. From germline, CDR1 is LGHDT and CDR2 YNNKEL (reference sequence). The CDR3 is CASSPRETGELFF. CDR3 coding DNA: TGTGCCAGCAGCCCGCGGGAGACCGGGGAGCTGTTTTTT.

The V gene is TRBV5-4, the J gene TRBJ2-5, with TRBD2 identical over 11 bases. Germline assignment: CDR1 SGHNT and CDR2 YYREEE (reference sequence). This CDR3 region has 16 residues. Trimming cost V 4 bases and J 7 bases; bases outside gene matches: 12. The CDR3 region has the DNA TGTGCCAGCAGCCCGGGGACTAGCGGACAAGATGGGACCCAGTACTTC. This translates into CASSPGTSGQDGTQYF.

The rearrangement joins TRBV4-3 to TRBJ2-7, with D uncertain. V was shortened by 0 bases and J by 0 bases, with 21 bases between the two germline ends. Per the germline V gene, CDR1 is LGHNA and CDR2 is YSLEER. This CDR3 has 19 amino acids. CDR3 amino acids: CASSQDLHFQRPTSYEQYF. Written as DNA, the CDR3 is TGCGCCAGCAGCCAAGACCTTCACTTCCAGAGGCCGACCTCCTACGAGCAGTACTTC.

V is TRBV13 and J is TRBJ2-7; 7 nucleotides line up with TRBD2. V lost 4 bases to trimming and J lost 0 bases; unmatched junction nucleotides: 15. The CDR3 has 18 amino acids. Germline V gene lookup returns CDR1 PRHDT and CDR2 FYEKMQ (reference sequence). The CDR3 nucleotides are TGTGCCAGCAGCTCCCTCAGGCTGGCTAGCGGCAGCTCCTACGAGCAGTACTTC. This codes for CASSSLRLASGSSYEQYF. Full variable domain (remainder filled in from reference TRBV13 and TRBJ2-7): AAGVIQSPRHLIKEKRETATLKCYPIPRHDTVYWYQQGPGQDPQFLISFYEKMQSDKGSIPDRFSAQQFSDYHSELNMSSLELGDSALYFCASSSLRLASGSSYEQYFGPGTRLTVT.

The chain uses TRBV5-5 and TRBJ2-7; 8 bases match TRBD2. J lost 3 bases, V lost 0 bases, and 5 bases had no gene match. The CDR3 is 15 residues long. Germline CDR1 and CDR2: SGHKS and YYEKEE (reference sequence). The chain's CDR3 is CASSLVTSGDYEQYF. In nucleotides, the CDR3 is TGTGCCAGCAGCTTGGTCACTAGCGGAGACTACGAGCAGTACTTC.

V usage is TRBV24-1 and J usage is TRBJ2-5; the D gene is possibly TRBD2 (6 bases). The length of the CDR3 is 13 residues. The germline gives CDR1 KGHDR, CDR2 SFDVKD. V was trimmed by 6 bases and J by 5 bases, leaving 12 bases between them. DNA for the CDR3: TGTGCCACCAGTTGGGGACTGGGGGAGACCCAGTACTTC. Translated: CATSWGLGETQYF.

The CDR3 loop is CASSFGTGDFQPQHF. The CDR3 DNA is TGTGCCAGCAGCTTCGGGACAGGGGATTTTCAGCCCCAGCATTTT. V usage is TRBV7-9 and J usage is TRBJ1-5; 10 bases map to TRBD1. J lost 6 bases, V lost 3 bases, and 5 bases had no gene match. The germline CDR1 and CDR2 sequences are SEHNR and FQNEAQ (reference sequence). This CDR3 spans 15 amino acids.

The V and J genes are TRBV12-3 or TRBV12-4 and TRBJ2-2, with D unclear. V was clipped by 4 bases and J by 8 bases, with 5 bases between them. CDR3 size: 11 residues. The CDR3 region is CASSSFGELFF. As DNA, the CDR3 is TGTGCCAGCAGTTCGTTTGGGGAGCTGTTTTTT.

The chain carries TRBV9 and TRBJ1-3; weak D call: TRBD1 (6 bases). This CDR3 has 14 residues. The germline CDR1 and CDR2 sequences are SGDLS and YYNGEE. Between the trimmed V and J ends, which lost 4 bases and 0 bases, there was a span of 8 bases. The CDR3 DNA sequence: TGTGCCAGCAGCCGGGACAACTCTGGAAACACCATATATTTT. Its translation is CASSRDNSGNTIYF.

V and J are TRBV12-3 or TRBV12-4 and TRBJ1-5, with unresolved D. Deletions cut 7 bases from V and 0 bases from J, with 7 bases between. The CDR3 consists of 13 residues. Here the CDR3 DNA reads TGTGCCAGCACCCCAGGTAGCAATCAGCCCCAGCATTTT. Translated, it gives CASTPGSNQPQHF.

This clone was seen once. The chain recombines TRBV7-2 with TRBJ2-1, with 8 bases matching TRBD1. The CDR3 contains 16 residues. Germline loops: CDR1 SGHTA, CDR2 FQGNSA. Trimming took 4 bases from V and 8 from J; bases not matched to a gene: 13. The CDR3 sequence: CASSYLGQGNTDEQFF. The CDR3 DNA follows: TGTGCCAGCAGCTATCTCGGACAGGGAAATACAGATGAGCAGTTCTTC.

Note on this clone: No DNA is shown, since the ends of the CDR3 on it are uncertain; the CDR3 is the one TCRdb lists. The chain links TRBV6-2 or TRBV6-3 to TRBJ2-1; whether TRBD2, the table's D call, matches the DNA was not checked. Counting both end residues, the CDR3 totals 14 amino acids. Germline CDR1 MNHEY, CDR2 SVGEGT. CDR3: CASSSSNRGNEQFF.

The CDR3 is CASSLRYGDSNQPQHF. CDR3 sequence (DNA): TGTGCCAGCAGCCTCCGGTATGGAGATAGCAATCAGCCCCAGCATTTT. The rearrangement links TRBV5-6 to TRBJ1-5; D uncertain. Germline CDR1 SGHDT, CDR2 YYEEEE. Trimming pared 4 bases from V and 0 bases from J, leaving 14 bases between. The CDR3 covers 16 residues. The variable domain in full, completed from reference TRBV5-6 and TRBJ1-5, reads DAGVTQSPTHLIKTRGQQVTLRCSPKSGHDTVSWYQQALGQGPQFIFQYYEEEERQRGNFPDRFSGHQFPNYSSELNVNALLLGDSALYLCASSLRYGDSNQPQHFGDGTRLSIL.

This sequence joins TRBV11-2 and TRBJ1-2; D not certain. The V gene lost 5 bases and the J gene lost 8 bases, with 21 bases spanning the gap. Germline V lookup: CDR1 SGHAT, CDR2 FQNNGV. The length of the CDR3 is 15 residues. CDR3 nucleotides: TGTGCCAGCAGCCCCCTAGGGTCGGGGATTATGGGCTACACCTTC. This encodes CASSPLGSGIMGYTF.

This sequence joins TRBV18 and TRBJ1-2; weak D call: TRBD1 (5 bases). The germline gives CDR1 KGHSH, CDR2 LQKENI. The CDR3 length is 14 residues. Trimming shortened V by 2 bases and J by 6 bases, and 13 bases separated the two germline ends. CDR3: CASSPGGGNDGYTF. The CDR3 nucleotides are TGTGCCAGCTCACCAGGGGGAGGGAACGATGGCTACACCTTC.

The rearrangement uses TRBV27 and TRBJ1-1; a weak D match, TRBD1 (5 bases). Germline V CDR1 and CDR2: MNHEY, SMNVEV (reference sequence). This CDR3 region has 12 residues. V gave up 2 bases and J gave up 7 bases, with 8 bases separating them. CDR3 DNA: TGTGCCAGCAGTTTAATCCAGGGTGAAGCTTTCTTT. As protein: CASSLIQGEAFF.

V usage is TRBV7-9 and J usage is TRBJ1-6; a possible D gene is TRBD1 (6 bases). This CDR3 has 16 amino acids. Between the trimmed V and J ends, which lost 5 bases and 10 bases, there was a span of 21 bases. CDR1 is SEHNR, CDR2 FQNEAQ, per germline (reference sequence). The CDR3 loop is CASSQDLTGVGSPLHF. The CDR3 bases are TGTGCCAGCAGCCAAGACCTGACAGGAGTCGGGTCACCCCTCCACTTT.

The chain carries TRBV6-5 and TRBJ1-2; perhaps TRBD1 as D (5 bases). The germline gives CDR1 MNHEY, CDR2 SVGAGI. CDR3 length: 15 residues. V was trimmed by 5 bases and J by 5 bases, leaving 18 bases between them. In DNA, the CDR3 is TGTGCCAGCAGTAAGCCCACAGCGGGGCGGTATGGCTACACCTTC. Residues: CASSKPTAGRYGYTF.

The chain recombines TRBV21-1 with TRBJ2-3; the tabulated D call, TRBD1, remains unverified against the DNA. TRBV21-1 is a documented pseudogene. This CDR3 is 19 amino acids long. This chain's CDR3 is CASSHSPGQHNSSTDTQYF. Here the CDR3 DNA reads TGTGCCAGCAGCCATAGCCCGGGACAGCATAATTCTAGCACAGATACGCAGTATTTT.

The chain combines TRBV6-5 with TRBJ1-5; D is unclear. This CDR3 is 15 amino acids long. The germline CDR1 and CDR2 sequences are MNHEY and SVGAGI. The CDR3 loop reads CSIGYGGKSNQPQHF. The CDR3, as DNA: TGTTCAATCGGTTATGGCGGGAAGAGCAATCAGCCCCAGCATTTT.

The table lists this clone with a count of one. The rearrangement uses TRBV4-3 and TRBJ2-1, with 8 bases that match TRBD2. Trimming cost V 0 bases and J 5 bases; bases outside gene matches: 6. CDR3 length: 16 amino acids. Germline V gives CDR1 LGHNA, CDR2 YSLEER. In nucleotides, the CDR3 is TGCGCCAGCAGCCAAGATCCGGGAGGGCCCCACAATGAGCAGTTCTTC. Translating gives CASSQDPGGPHNEQFF.